These 2 T cell receptor beta chains share one sample of origin, sequenced in a study of tumor-infiltrating lymphocytes in primary liver carcinoma. Total RNA amounting to roughly 0.5 ug was the source from which TCR beta cDNA was made with a constant-region primer. Modified slightly, ARM-PCR produced TCR beta libraries over three nested multiplex PCR rounds. Two initial PCR rounds of around 10 cycles each paired TRBV1-TRBV30 forward primers with a C-beta reverse primer. TCRdb reprocessed the multiplex PCR reads via MiXCR and lists one record per CDR3 protein. The table has about 190,000 distinct CDR3 sequences, 85% seen once. Investigators took RNA and DNA out together from roughly 21-30 mg of unsorted bulk tissue. The sample comprised tumor tissue from primary liver carcinoma. The receptor source for this set is a man aged 40-50 years with primary liver carcinoma and hepatitis B virus infection.

The genes are TRBV24-1 and TRBJ2-3; tentative D call: TRBD2 (6 bases). Germline V gene lookup returns CDR1 KGHDR and CDR2 SFDVKD. V was cut by 1 base and J by 6 bases, with 13 bases left in between. This CDR3 is 15 amino acids long. This CDR3 reads CATSDFRGLQDTQYF. DNA of the CDR3: TGTGCCACCAGTGATTTTCGAGGACTACAGGATACGCAGTATTTT.

The genes are TRBV29-1 and TRBJ2-7, with TRBD1 as a possible D gene (6 bases). This CDR3 is 14 amino acids long. Trimming removed 4 bases at V and 4 bases at J, with 17 bases between. The germline gives CDR1 SQVTM, CDR2 ANQGSEA. The CDR3: CSVVKTGSLYEQYF. The CDR3, as DNA: TGCAGCGTTGTAAAGACAGGATCGCTATACGAGCAGTACTTC.